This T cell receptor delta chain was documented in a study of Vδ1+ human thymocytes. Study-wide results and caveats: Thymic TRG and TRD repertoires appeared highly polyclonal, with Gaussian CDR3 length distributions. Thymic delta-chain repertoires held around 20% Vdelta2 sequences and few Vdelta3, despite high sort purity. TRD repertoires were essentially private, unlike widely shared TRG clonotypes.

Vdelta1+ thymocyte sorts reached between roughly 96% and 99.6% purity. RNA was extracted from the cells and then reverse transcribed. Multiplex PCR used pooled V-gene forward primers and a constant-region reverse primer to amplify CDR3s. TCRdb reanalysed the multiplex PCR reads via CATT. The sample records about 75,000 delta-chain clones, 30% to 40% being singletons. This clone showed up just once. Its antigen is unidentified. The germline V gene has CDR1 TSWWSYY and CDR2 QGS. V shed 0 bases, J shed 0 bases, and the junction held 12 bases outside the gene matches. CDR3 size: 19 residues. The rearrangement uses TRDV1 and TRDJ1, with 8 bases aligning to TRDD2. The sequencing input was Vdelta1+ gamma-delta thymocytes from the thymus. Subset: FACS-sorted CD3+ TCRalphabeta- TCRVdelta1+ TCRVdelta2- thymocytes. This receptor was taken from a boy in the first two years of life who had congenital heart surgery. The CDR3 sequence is CALGELVFLRGTYTDKLIF. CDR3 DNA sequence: TGTGCTCTTGGGGAACTGGTCTTCCTACGGGGGACCTACACCGATAAACTCATCTTT.